This T cell receptor (beta chain) comes out of a study of a mutant IDH1 vaccine in newly diagnosed glioma. Study-wide background: There were roughly 62% males and roughly 38% females among treated patients, whose mean age was roughly 40 years. General study results and limits: Pseudoprogression appeared unlinked to shifts in leading peripheral T cell clonotypes. Vaccine-induced immune responses were detected in approximately 93% of patients.

Stated time point: week 47, end of study. Every single dose of the vaccine, 300 ug of mutant IDH1 20-mer peptide, came with topical imiquimod. New WHO grade 3 or 4 astrocytomas that were IDH1-mutant and ATRX-lost occurred in the donors. As to this clone: Its antigen is undetermined.

Profiling relied on immunoSEQ multiplex PCR, and the TCRdb table lists in-frame clones only, not all of them. The sample has tens of thousands of clones, less than 70% seen once. CDR3 length: 19 amino acids. The germline gives CDR1 SGHKS, CDR2 YYEKEE (reference sequence). Trimming cost V 4 bases and J 3 bases; bases outside gene matches: 16. Here the sequenced sample was peripheral blood mononuclear cells (PBMCs), taken from a glioma patient whose treatment included an IDH1 peptide vaccine. This sequence was found in a man aged 35 to 55 with glioma. Some clones in this sample may be carry-over from other donors' samples. The J gene is TRBJ2-2, the V gene TRBV5-5; 9 bases match TRBD2. The CDR3 nucleotides are TGTGCCAGCAGCCCCGGTTATGGCGGGGGGGCGTTGGACACCGGGGAGCTGTTTTTT. Translation: CASSPGYGGGALDTGELFF.